Listed here are 24 T cell receptor beta chains from one sample, sequenced in a study of blood T cell repertoires in COVID-19 (dated by TCRdb to the early 2020s). Library prep was done by the immunoSEQ multiplex PCR assay. TCRdb mirrors the immuneACCESS table, restricted to in-frame sequences. Some clones are absent from its copies; in checked studies, under half trace to an unresolved V gene, and the reason for the others is unknown. The sample contains around 100,000 clones, 85% of them found a single time. The ten biggest clones cover around an eighth of the sample. Sequenced material: peripheral blood. The origin of the receptors is a human donor in a cohort sampled during active COVID-19.

This chain joins TRBV6-5 and TRBJ1-5; D not certain. With 2 bases removed from V and 3 bases from J, the gap between germline ends came to 5 bases. Germline V gives CDR1 MNHEY, CDR2 SVGAGI. The CDR3 is made up of 13 amino acids. CDR3 amino acids: CASSYTFNQPQHF. The CDR3 DNA follows: TGTGCCAGCAGTTACACTTTCAATCAGCCCCAGCATTTT.

The table lists this clone with a count of one. The chain carries TRBV7-8 and TRBJ1-2, with D hard to call. CDR3 size: 14 residues. Germline assignment: CDR1 SGHVS and CDR2 FQNEAQ. V was shortened by 1 base and J by 3 bases, with 9 bases between the two germline ends. This CDR3 reads CASSLGGFYYGYTF. In DNA form, the CDR3 reads TGTGCCAGCAGCTTAGGCGGCTTCTACTATGGCTACACCTTC.

The rearrangement uses TRBV29-1 and TRBJ1-2, with 8 bases identical to TRBD1. Germline lookup yields CDR1 SQVTM and CDR2 ANQGSEA. Trimming at V came to 6 bases and at J to 3 bases, leaving 9 bases not matched to a gene. This CDR3 is 14 amino acids long. The CDR3 coding sequence is TGCAGCGTGGGACACCCGGGACAGGACTATGGCTACACCTTC. It is translated as CSVGHPGQDYGYTF.

The table lists this clone with a count of one. The chain carries TRBV15 and TRBJ1-2, with D unresolved. The CDR3 is 13 residues long. V was clipped by 5 bases and J by 6 bases, with 13 bases between them. Germline CDR1 reads LNHNV; CDR2 reads YYDKDF (reference sequence). The CDR3, as DNA: TGTGCCACCAGCCCCCGTCGGTACGATGGCTACACCTTC. Encoded protein: CATSPRRYDGYTF. Full variable domain (missing parts from reference TRBV15 and TRBJ1-2): DAMVIQNPRYQVTQFGKPVTLSCSQTLNHNVMYWYQQKSSQAPKLLFHYYDKDFNNEADTPDNFQSRRPNTSFCFLDIRSPGLGDTAMYLCATSPRRYDGYTFGSGTRLTVV.

V gene TRBV4-3 combines with J gene TRBJ2-3, with TRBD2 matching over 9 bases. The length of the CDR3 is 15 residues. Germline CDR1 LGHNA, CDR2 YSLEER. Trimming at V came to 3 bases and at J to 6 bases, leaving 7 bases not matched to a gene. CDR3 DNA: TGCGCCAGCAGCCAGGGGGGACTAGCCGGGGATACGCAGTATTTT. This translates into CASSQGGLAGDTQYF.

The gene calls are TRBV6-2 or TRBV6-3 and TRBJ2-3; 8 nucleotides align to TRBD1. Germline V gene lookup returns CDR1 MNHEY and CDR2 SVGEGT. J lost 4 bases, V lost 5 bases, and 11 bases had no gene match. The length of the CDR3 is 16 residues. CDR3 region: CASSRGDRRRADTQYF. The CDR3 DNA reads as TGTGCCAGCAGTCGCGGGGACAGGAGGAGGGCAGATACGCAGTATTTT.

This clone was detected once. The gene calls are TRBV20-1 and TRBJ2-5, with unresolved D. The CDR3 runs to 12 residues. Germline CDR1 reads DFQATT; CDR2 reads SNEGSKA (reference sequence). V was cut by 3 bases and J by 5 bases, with 10 bases left in between. CDR3 nucleotides: TGCAGTGCTAGTGAGGAGACGGAGACCCAGTACTTC. Translating it yields CSASEETETQYF.

The CDR3 spells CASSWPTSGGFNTDTQYF. CDR3 DNA sequence: TGCGCCAGCAGCTGGCCGACTAGCGGGGGTTTTAACACAGATACGCAGTATTTT. The chain employs TRBV5-1 and TRBJ2-3, with 12 bases aligning to TRBD2. The CDR3 extends over 18 amino acids. Per the germline V gene, CDR1 is SGHRS and CDR2 is YFSETQ. Trimming removed 3 bases from V and 2 bases from J; junction bases left unmatched: 10.

The rearrangement uses TRBV5-1 and TRBJ2-1, with D perhaps TRBD1 (6 bases). Germline V gene data show CDR1 as SGHRS and CDR2 as YFSETQ. Trimming left V 0 bases short and J 3 bases short, with 10 bases between. This CDR3 comprises 15 residues. This chain's CDR3 is CASSLVGQSYNEQFF. As DNA, the CDR3 is TGCGCCAGCAGCTTGGTTGGACAGAGCTACAATGAGCAGTTCTTC.

V usage is TRBV28 and J usage is TRBJ1-1; 7 bases match TRBD1. V was clipped by 7 bases and J by 3 bases; unmatched bases: 8. The CDR3 length is 14 residues. Germline V CDR1 and CDR2: MDHEN, SYDVKM. The CDR3 sequence is CASKVQGLYTEAFF. As DNA, the CDR3 is TGTGCCAGCAAGGTACAGGGGTTGTACACTGAAGCTTTCTTT.

CDR3 loop: CASSPRSGGITGELFF. CDR3 sequence (DNA): TGTGCCAGCTCACCACGGTCAGGGGGTATCACCGGGGAGCTGTTTTTT. The J gene is TRBJ2-2, the V gene TRBV18; 7 bases fit TRBD1. Trimming cost V 1 base and J 4 bases; bases outside gene matches: 6. Germline CDR1 reads KGHSH; CDR2 reads LQKENI. This CDR3 has 16 amino acids.

The rearrangement uses TRBV15 and TRBJ1-4; D ambiguous. The CDR3 spans 15 residues. Trimming cost V 0 bases and J 7 bases, with 12 bases left between them. Germline V gene sequence: CDR1 LNHNV, CDR2 YYDKDF (reference sequence). The CDR3 coding sequence is TGTGCCACCAGCAGAGATTTCCCCCCGGGTGAAAAACTGTTTTTT. It encodes CATSRDFPPGEKLFF. Full variable domain (rest looked up from reference TRBV15 and TRBJ1-4): DAMVIQNPRYQVTQFGKPVTLSCSQTLNHNVMYWYQQKSSQAPKLLFHYYDKDFNNEADTPDNFQSRRPNTSFCFLDIRSPGLGDTAMYLCATSRDFPPGEKLFFGSGTQLSVL.

This clone was counted a single time. The chain links TRBV25-1 to TRBJ1-5, with TRBD1 matching 10 bases. V shed 6 bases, J shed 7 bases, and the junction held 15 bases outside the gene matches. Germline CDR1 MGHDK, CDR2 SYGVNS. This CDR3 is 17 amino acids long. The CDR3 loop is CASSRFRDRGPGQPQHF. The CDR3 coding sequence is TGTGCCAGCAGCCGATTCCGGGACAGGGGTCCTGGGCAGCCCCAGCATTTT. Variable domain in full (rest from reference TRBV25-1 and TRBJ1-5): EADIYQTPRYLVIGTGKKITLECSQTMGHDKMYWYQQDPGMELHLIHYSYGVNSTEKGDLSSESTVSRIRTEHFPLTLESARPSHTSQYLCASSRFRDRGPGQPQHFGDGTRLSIL.

The chain combines TRBV28 with TRBJ1-2; D is unclear. CDR3 size: 13 residues. Germline V lookup: CDR1 MDHEN, CDR2 SYDVKM. V lost 6 bases to trimming and J lost 6 bases, with 14 bases between them. As DNA, the CDR3 is TGTGCCAGCAGCTTTGACCGGAGGCATGGCTACACCTTC. Protein: CASSFDRRHGYTF.

The J gene is TRBJ2-7, the V gene TRBV11-2, with TRBD2 matching over 7 bases. V lost 3 bases and J lost 2; bases outside the gene matches: 4. This CDR3 comprises 14 residues. Germline V CDR1 and CDR2: SGHAT, FQNNGV. The CDR3: CASSFGGGPYEQYF. The CDR3, as DNA: TGTGCCAGCAGCTTTGGCGGGGGACCCTACGAGCAGTACTTC.

This chain connects TRBV11-1 to TRBJ2-2, with TRBD1 matching 8 bases. The trim removed 3 bases at V and 1 base at J, leaving 1 base unmatched. The germline gives CDR1 SGHAT, CDR2 FQDESV (reference sequence). The length of the CDR3 is 15 residues. The CDR3 region has the DNA TGTGCCAGCAGCTTCGGACAGGGGAACACCGGGGAGCTGTTTTTT. This translates into CASSFGQGNTGELFF.

V usage is TRBV6-5 and J usage is TRBJ2-2, with D tentatively TRBD2 (6 bases). The CDR3 is made up of 14 amino acids. Trimming cost V 8 bases and J 4 bases, with 14 bases left between them. Germline assignment: CDR1 MNHEY and CDR2 SVGAGI. CDR3 protein: CASGEAGFTGELFF. CDR3 sequence (DNA): TGTGCCAGCGGGGAGGCAGGGTTCACCGGGGAGCTGTTTTTT.

V usage is TRBV10-2 and J usage is TRBJ2-2; 9 bases are a match to TRBD1. CDR1 is WSHSY, CDR2 SAAADI, per germline. The V and J ends lost 10 bases and 3 bases, in that order; junction bases with no gene match: 15. The CDR3 runs to 17 residues. The CDR3, as DNA: TGCGCCACCTCGGACCTGATGACAGGGGGGGACACCGGGGAGCTGTTTTTT. It codes for CATSDLMTGGDTGELFF.

Only a few counts were recorded for this clone. The CDR3 is CASRRVNQPQHF. CDR3 coding DNA: TGTGCCAGCCGGAGGGTCAATCAGCCCCAGCATTTT. The chain recombines TRBV2 with TRBJ1-5, with unresolved D. V was pared by 8 bases and J by 3 bases, with 8 bases between. The germline gives CDR1 SNHLY, CDR2 FYNNEI. This CDR3 comprises 12 residues.

The chain carries TRBV30 and TRBJ1-1, with D hard to call. The CDR3 has 12 residues. Germline V lookup: CDR1 GTSNPN, CDR2 SVGIG (reference sequence). The V end lost 0 bases, the J end lost 5 bases, and 7 bases lay between the germline ends. CDR3 nucleotides: TGTGCCTGGAGTGTACCGGGAACTGAAGCTTTCTTT. Its protein product is CAWSVPGTEAFF.

The chain carries TRBV23-1 and TRBJ2-7; TRBD1 agrees at 10 bases. TRBV23-1 belongs to the ORF category, with a function that is uncertain. J gave up 6 bases and V 0 bases, and 11 bases lay outside the gene matches. This CDR3 spans 17 amino acids. The CDR3 nucleotides are TGCGCCAGCAGTCAATCTCGGCGGGACAGGGGCGGGATCGAGCAGTACTTC. It codes for CASSQSRRDRGGIEQYF.

The V and J genes are TRBV28 and TRBJ1-1; the D is unclear. Germline CDR1 reads MDHEN; CDR2 reads SYDVKM. The CDR3 has 14 amino acids. Deletions cut 6 bases from V and 0 bases from J, with 11 bases between. Here the CDR3 reads CASSLRRLNTEAFF. The CDR3 DNA sequence: TGTGCCAGCAGCCTCCGGCGGTTGAACACTGAAGCTTTCTTT.

The chain carries TRBV6-5 and TRBJ1-3; TRBD1 matches 9 bases. Germline lookup yields CDR1 MNHEY and CDR2 SVGAGI. V was pared by 4 bases and J by 1 base, with 2 bases of the junction left unmatched. The length of the CDR3 is 15 residues. CDR3 in DNA: TGTGCCAGCAGTTTCGACAGGGGGTCTGGAAACACCATATATTTT. As protein: CASSFDRGSGNTIYF.

The chain uses TRBV7-2 and TRBJ1-1; D perhaps matches TRBD1 (5 bases). V dropped 0 bases and J dropped 12 bases, with 14 bases sitting between them. The CDR3 sequence is 13 residues long. Looked up from germline, CDR1 is SGHTA and CDR2 is FQGNSA. The CDR3 DNA reads TGTGCCAGCAGCTTAGCGGCAACAGGCGGGACTTTCTTT. Its protein is CASSLAATGGTFF.